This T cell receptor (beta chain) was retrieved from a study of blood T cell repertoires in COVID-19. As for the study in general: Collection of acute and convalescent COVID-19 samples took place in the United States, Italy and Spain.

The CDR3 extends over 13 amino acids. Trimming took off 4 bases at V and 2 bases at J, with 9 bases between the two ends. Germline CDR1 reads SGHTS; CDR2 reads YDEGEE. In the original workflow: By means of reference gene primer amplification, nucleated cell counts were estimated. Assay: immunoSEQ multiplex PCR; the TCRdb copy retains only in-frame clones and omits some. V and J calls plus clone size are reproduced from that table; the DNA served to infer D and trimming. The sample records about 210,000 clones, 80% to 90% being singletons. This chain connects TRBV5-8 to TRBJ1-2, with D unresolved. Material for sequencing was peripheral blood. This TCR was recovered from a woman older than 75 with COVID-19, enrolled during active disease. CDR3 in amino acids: CASSPQINYGYTF. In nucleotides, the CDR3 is TGTGCCAGCAGCCCCCAGATCAACTATGGCTACACCTTC.